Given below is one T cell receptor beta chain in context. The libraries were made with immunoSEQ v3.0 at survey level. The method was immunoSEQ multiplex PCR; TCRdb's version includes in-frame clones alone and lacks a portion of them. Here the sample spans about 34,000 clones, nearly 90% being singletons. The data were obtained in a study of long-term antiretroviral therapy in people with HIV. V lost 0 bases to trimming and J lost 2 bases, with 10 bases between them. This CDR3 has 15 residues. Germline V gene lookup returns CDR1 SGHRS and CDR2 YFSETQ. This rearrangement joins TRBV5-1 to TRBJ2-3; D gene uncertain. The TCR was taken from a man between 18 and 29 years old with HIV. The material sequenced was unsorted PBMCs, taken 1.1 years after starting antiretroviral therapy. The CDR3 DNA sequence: TGCGCCAGCAGCTTGGCGGGTAGATCCACAGATACGCAGTATTTT. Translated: CASSLAGRSTDTQYF. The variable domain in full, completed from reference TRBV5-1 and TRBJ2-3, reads KAGVTQTPRYLIKTRGQQVTLSCSPISGHRSVSWYQQTPGQGLQFLFEYFSETQRNKGNFPGRFSGRQFSNSRSEMNVSTLELGDSALYLCASSLAGRSTDTQYFGPGTRLTVL.